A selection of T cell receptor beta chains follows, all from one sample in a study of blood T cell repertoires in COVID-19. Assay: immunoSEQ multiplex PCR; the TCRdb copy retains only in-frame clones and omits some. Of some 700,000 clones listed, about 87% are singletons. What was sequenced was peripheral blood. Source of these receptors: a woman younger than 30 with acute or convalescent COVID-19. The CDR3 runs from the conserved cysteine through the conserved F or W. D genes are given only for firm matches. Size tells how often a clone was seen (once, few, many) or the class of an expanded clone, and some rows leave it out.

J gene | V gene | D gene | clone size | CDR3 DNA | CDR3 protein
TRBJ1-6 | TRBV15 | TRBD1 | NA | TGTGCCACCAGCGCGACCCTGGGACAGAGGAGCTCCTATAATTCACCCCTCCACTTT | CATSATLGQRSSYNSPLHF
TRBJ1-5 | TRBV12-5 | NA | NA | TGTGCTAGTGGTTTGGTAACGGGAGAGAATCAGCCCCAGCATTTT | CASGLVTGENQPQHF
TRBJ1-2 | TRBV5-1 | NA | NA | TGCGCCAGCGGTTACAGGGCGCTTGGCTACACCTTC | CASGYRALGYTF
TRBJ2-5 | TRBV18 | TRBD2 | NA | TGTGCCAGCTCAACGGGACTAGCGGAACAAGAGACCCAGTACTTC | CASSTGLAEQETQYF
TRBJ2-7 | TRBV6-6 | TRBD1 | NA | TGTGCCAGCAGTCCCTTCGGACAGGGAACCTACGAGCAGTACTTC | CASSPFGQGTYEQYF
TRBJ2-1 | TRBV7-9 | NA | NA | TGTGCCAGCAGCTTAGTGGGCTTTTACAATGAGCAGTTCTTC | CASSLVGFYNEQFF
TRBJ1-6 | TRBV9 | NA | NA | TGTGCCAGCAGCGTAGGAGGGTCCTATAATTCACCCCTCCACTTT | CASSVGGSYNSPLHF
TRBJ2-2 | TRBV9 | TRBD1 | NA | TGTGCCAGCAGCGTAGCTCAAACAGGGGTTTACACCGGGGAGCTGTTTTTT | CASSVAQTGVYTGELFF
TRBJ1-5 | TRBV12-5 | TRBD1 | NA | TGTGCTAGTGGTCCCCGGACAGGGGGCTTGAGTCAGCCCCAGCATTTT | CASGPRTGGLSQPQHF
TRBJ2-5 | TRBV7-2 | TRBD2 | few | TGTGCCAGCAGCTTAGAGCCTAGCGGAAAAGAGACCCAGTACTTC | CASSLEPSGKETQYF